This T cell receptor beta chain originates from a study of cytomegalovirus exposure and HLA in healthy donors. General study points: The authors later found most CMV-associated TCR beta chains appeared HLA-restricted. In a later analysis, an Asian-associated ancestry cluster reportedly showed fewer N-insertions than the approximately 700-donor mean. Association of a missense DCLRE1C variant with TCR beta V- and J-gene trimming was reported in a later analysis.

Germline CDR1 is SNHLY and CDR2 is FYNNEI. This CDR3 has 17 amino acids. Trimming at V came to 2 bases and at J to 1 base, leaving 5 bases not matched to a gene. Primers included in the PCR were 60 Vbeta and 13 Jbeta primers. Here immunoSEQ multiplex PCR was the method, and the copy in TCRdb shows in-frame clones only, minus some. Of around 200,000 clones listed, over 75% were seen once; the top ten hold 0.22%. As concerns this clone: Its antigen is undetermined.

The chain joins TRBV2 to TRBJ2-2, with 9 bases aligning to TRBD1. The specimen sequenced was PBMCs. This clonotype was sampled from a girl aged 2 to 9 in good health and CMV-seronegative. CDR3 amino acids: CASSEQGQGVNTGELFF. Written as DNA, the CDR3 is TGTGCCAGCAGTGAACAGGGACAGGGAGTGAACACCGGGGAGCTGTTTTTT. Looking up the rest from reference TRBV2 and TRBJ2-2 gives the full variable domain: EPEVTQTPSHQVTQMGQEVILRCVPISNHLYFYWYRQILGQKVEFLVSFYNNEISEKSEIFDDQFSVERPDGSNFTLKIRSTKLEDSAMYFCASSEQGQGVNTGELFFGEGSRLTVL.